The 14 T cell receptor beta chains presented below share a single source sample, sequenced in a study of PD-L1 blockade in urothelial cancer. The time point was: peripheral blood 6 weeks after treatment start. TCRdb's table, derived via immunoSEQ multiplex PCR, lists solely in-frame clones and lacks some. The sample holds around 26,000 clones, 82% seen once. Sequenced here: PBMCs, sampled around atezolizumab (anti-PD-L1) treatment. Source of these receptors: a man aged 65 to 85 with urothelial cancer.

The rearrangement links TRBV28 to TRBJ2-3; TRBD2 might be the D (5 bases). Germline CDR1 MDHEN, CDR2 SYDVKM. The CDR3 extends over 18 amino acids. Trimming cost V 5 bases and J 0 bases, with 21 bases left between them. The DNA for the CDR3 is TGTGCCAGCAGTAAGTCCCGGGGTCTGGGATCTAGCACAGATACGCAGTATTTT. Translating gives CASSKSRGLGSSTDTQYF.

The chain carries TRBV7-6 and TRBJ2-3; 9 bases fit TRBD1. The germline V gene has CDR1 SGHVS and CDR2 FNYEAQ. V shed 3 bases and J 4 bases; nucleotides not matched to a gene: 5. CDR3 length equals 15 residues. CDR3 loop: CASSLGQGLPDTQYF. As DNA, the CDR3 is TGTGCCAGCAGCTTGGGACAGGGATTACCAGATACGCAGTATTTT.

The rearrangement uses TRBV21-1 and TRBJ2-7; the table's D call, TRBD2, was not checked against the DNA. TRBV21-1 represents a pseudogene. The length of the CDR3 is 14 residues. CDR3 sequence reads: CASTKSTPTYEQYF. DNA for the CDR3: TGTGCCAGCACCAAAAGCACCCCTACCTACGAGCAGTACTTC.

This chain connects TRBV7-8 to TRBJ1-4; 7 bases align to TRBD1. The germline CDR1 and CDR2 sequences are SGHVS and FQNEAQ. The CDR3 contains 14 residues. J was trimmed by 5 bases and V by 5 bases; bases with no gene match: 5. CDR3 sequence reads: CASSETGDNEKLFF. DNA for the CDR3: TGTGCCAGCAGCGAAACAGGGGACAATGAAAAACTGTTTTTT.

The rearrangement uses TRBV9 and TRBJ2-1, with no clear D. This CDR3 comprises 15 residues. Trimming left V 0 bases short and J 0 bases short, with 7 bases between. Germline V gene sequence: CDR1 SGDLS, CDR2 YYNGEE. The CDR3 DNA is TGTGCCAGCAGCGTAGCGGCGGACTCCTACAATGAGCAGTTCTTC. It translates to CASSVAADSYNEQFF. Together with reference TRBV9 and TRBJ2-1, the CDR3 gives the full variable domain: DSGVTQTPKHLITATGQRVTLRCSPRSGDLSVYWYQQSLDQGLQFLIQYYNGEERAKGNILERFSAQQFPDLHSELNLSSLELGDSALYFCASSVAADSYNEQFFGPGTRLTVL.

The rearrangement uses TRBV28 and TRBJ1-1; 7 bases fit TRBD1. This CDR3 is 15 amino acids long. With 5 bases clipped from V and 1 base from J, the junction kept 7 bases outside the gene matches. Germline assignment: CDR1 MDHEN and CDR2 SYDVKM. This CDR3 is CASSVQGQRNTEAFF. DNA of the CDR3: TGTGCCAGCAGTGTACAGGGACAGCGGAACACTGAAGCTTTCTTT.

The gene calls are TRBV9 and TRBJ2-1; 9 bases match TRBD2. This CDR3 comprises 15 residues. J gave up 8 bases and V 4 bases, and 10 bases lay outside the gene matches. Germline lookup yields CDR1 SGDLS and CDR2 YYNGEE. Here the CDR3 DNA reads TGTGCCAGCAGCTTGGGGGGACTAGCTGCGGATGAGCAGTTCTTC. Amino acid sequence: CASSLGGLAADEQFF.

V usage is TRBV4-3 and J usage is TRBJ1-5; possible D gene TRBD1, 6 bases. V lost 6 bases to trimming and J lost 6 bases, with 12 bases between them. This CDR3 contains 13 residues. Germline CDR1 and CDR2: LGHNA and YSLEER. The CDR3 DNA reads TGCGCCAGCAGTAAAGACAGGAGTCAGCCCCAGCATTTT. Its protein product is CASSKDRSQPQHF.

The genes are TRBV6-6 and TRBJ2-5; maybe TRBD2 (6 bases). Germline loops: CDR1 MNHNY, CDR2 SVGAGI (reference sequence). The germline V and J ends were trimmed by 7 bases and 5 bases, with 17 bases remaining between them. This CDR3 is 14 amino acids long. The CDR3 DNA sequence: TGTGCCAGCAATCTAGCGTCACCCCGGGAGACCCAGTACTTC. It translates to CASNLASPRETQYF.

CDR3 nucleotides: TGCGCCAGCAGTCAATCGGGCCAGGGGCGAAACGAGCAGTACTTC. It is translated as CASSQSGQGRNEQYF. This chain uses TRBV23-1 with TRBJ2-7; TRBD1 is a possible D gene (6 bases). TRBV23-1 is designated an ORF whose function remains uncertain. The V end was cut by 0 bases, the J end by 5 bases, with 14 bases between. CDR3 length: 15 amino acids.

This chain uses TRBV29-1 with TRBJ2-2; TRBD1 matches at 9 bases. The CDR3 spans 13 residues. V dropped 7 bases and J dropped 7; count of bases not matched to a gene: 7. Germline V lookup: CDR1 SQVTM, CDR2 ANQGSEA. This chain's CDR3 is CSGAQGAGGELFF. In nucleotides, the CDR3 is TGCAGCGGAGCACAGGGGGCTGGCGGGGAGCTGTTTTTT.

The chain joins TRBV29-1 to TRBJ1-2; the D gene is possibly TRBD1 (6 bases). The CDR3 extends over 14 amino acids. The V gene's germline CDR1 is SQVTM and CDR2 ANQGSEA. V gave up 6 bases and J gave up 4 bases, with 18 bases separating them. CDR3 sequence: CSVSPGGGSYGYTF. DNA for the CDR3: TGCAGCGTCTCCCCTGGGGGCGGAAGCTATGGCTACACCTTC.

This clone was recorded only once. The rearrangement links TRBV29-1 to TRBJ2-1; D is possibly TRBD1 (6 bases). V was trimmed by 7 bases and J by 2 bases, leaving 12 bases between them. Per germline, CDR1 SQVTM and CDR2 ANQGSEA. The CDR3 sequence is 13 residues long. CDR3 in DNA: TGCAGCGCAGGGGTCTCGGCCTACAATGAGCAGTTCTTC. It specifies CSAGVSAYNEQFF.

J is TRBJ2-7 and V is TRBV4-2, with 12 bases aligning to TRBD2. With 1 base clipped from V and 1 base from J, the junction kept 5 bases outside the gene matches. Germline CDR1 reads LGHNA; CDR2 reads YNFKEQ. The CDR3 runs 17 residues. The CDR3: CASSQGLAGVRSYEQYF. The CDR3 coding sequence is TGTGCCAGCAGCCAAGGACTAGCGGGAGTTAGGTCCTACGAGCAGTACTTC.